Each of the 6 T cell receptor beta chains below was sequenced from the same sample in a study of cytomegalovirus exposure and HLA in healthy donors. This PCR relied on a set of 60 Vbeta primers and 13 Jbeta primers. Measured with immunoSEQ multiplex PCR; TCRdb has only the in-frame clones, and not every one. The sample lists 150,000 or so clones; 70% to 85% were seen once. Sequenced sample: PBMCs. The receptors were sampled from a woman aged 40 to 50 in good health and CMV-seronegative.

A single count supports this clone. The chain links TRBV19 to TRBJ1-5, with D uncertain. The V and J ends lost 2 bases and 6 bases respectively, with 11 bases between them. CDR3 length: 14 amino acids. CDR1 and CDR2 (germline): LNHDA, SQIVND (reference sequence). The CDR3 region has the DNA TGTGCCAGTAGTATAATGTCGGGATCTCAGCCCCAGCATTTT. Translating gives CASSIMSGSQPQHF. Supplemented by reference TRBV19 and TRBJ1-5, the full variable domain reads DGGITQSPKYLFRKEGQNVTLSCEQNLNHDAMYWYRQDPGQGLRLIYYSQIVNDFQKGDIAEGYSVSREKKESFPLTVTSAQKNPTAFYLCASSIMSGSQPQHFGDGTRLSIL.

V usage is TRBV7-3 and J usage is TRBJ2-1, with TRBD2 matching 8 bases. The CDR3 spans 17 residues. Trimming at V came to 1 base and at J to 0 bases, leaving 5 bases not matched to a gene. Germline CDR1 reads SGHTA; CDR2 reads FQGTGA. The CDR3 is CASSLSFAGGSYNEQFF. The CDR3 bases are TGTGCCAGCAGCTTAAGTTTCGCGGGGGGCTCCTACAATGAGCAGTTCTTC. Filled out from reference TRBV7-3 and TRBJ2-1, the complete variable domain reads GAGVSQTPSNKVTEKGKYVELRCDPISGHTALYWYRQSLGQGPEFLIYFQGTGAADDSGLPNDRFFAVRPEGSVSTLKIQRTERGDSAVYLCASSLSFAGGSYNEQFFGPGTRLTVL.

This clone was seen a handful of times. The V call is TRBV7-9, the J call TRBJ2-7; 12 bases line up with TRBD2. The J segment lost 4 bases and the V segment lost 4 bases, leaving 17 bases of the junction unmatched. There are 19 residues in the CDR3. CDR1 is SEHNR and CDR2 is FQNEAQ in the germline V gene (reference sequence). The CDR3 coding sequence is TGTGCCAGCAGCTCCAGTTCCGGACTAGCGGGACCTCTTATGTACGAGCAGTACTTC. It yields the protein CASSSSSGLAGPLMYEQYF.

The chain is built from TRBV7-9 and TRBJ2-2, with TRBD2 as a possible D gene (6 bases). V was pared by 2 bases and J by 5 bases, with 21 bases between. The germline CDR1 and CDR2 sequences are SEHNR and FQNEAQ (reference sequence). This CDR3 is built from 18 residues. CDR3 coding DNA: TGTGCCAGCAGCTTAATCCCACCAACGGAGGGGTGGACCGGGGAGCTGTTTTTT. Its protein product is CASSLIPPTEGWTGELFF.

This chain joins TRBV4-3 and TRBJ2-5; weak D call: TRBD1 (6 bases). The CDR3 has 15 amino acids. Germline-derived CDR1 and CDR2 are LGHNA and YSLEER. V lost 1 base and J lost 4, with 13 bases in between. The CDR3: CASSQAQGRGETQYF. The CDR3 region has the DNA TGCGCCAGCAGCCAAGCCCAGGGCAGGGGAGAGACCCAGTACTTC.

The CDR3 DNA sequence: TGTGCCAGCAGTTTATTGGCGGGACAGGGGGCTGAGGGACGGTTCTTC. Encoded protein: CASSLLAGQGAEGRFF. V is TRBV28 and J is TRBJ2-1; TRBD1 matches 12 bases. V was clipped by 1 base and J by 15 bases; unmatched bases: 13. Germline V gene data show CDR1 as MDHEN and CDR2 as SYDVKM. CDR3 length: 16 residues.